Presented here are 24 T cell receptor beta chains from one specimen sequenced in a study of regulatory T cells in long-lasting Graves disease. This sample's time point: newly diagnosed GD, antithyroid drugs for less than 3 months. PBMC-derived RNA was used for the TCR library. Both iRepertoire HTBI primers and Arm-PCR of CDR3 regions were used to build the TCR beta libraries. MiXCR, applied by TCRdb to the multiplex PCR reads, yields one record per CDR3 protein. The sample holds a few hundred thousand distinct CDR3 sequences, about a sixth seen once. The same sample was also studied in work on T cells in Graves' hyperthyroidism and ophthalmopathy.

The source material was peripheral blood mononuclear cells (PBMCs), sampled at new diagnosis, from a patient treated with antithyroid drugs. The receptor source for this set is a woman between 18 and 29 years old with Graves disease.

This clonotype was counted a few times. V is TRBV6-1 and J is TRBJ2-1; 10 bases are shared with TRBD1. CDR1 and CDR2 (germline): MNHNS, SASEGT. Unmatched junction bases numbered 4, after V lost 6 bases and J lost 8 bases. This CDR3 contains 13 residues. This CDR3 is CASRGQGSHEQFF. The CDR3, as DNA: TGTGCCAGCAGGGGACAGGGGTCCCATGAGCAGTTCTTC.

The chain joins TRBV20-1 to TRBJ1-6; D unclear. The germline CDR1 and CDR2 sequences are DFQATT and SNEGSKA (reference sequence). The CDR3 has 14 amino acids. Trimming left V 0 bases short and J 5 bases short, with 8 bases between. The CDR3 bases are TGCAGTGCTAGAGAAACAGTTAATAATTCACCCCTCCACTTT. This encodes CSARETVNNSPLHF.

Only a few counts were recorded for this clonotype. The rearrangement links TRBV13 to TRBJ2-7; TRBD2 aligns across 11 bases. The length of the CDR3 is 16 residues. CDR1 is PRHDT and CDR2 is FYEKMQ in the germline V gene (reference sequence). V dropped 3 bases and J dropped 4; count of bases not matched to a gene: 8. CDR3 amino acids: CASSFRLAGLHYEQYF. As DNA, the CDR3 is TGTGCCAGCAGCTTTAGACTAGCGGGATTACATTACGAGCAGTACTTC.

This clonotype has a count of ten or more. The rearrangement joins TRBV28 to TRBJ1-1; no clear D gene. The V gene lost 7 bases and the J gene lost 1 base, with 13 bases spanning the gap. The CDR3 is made up of 14 amino acids. Looked up from germline, CDR1 is MDHEN and CDR2 is SYDVKM. The DNA of the CDR3 is TGTGCCAGCACCCCCAGGAGGGAGAACACTGAAGCTTTCTTT. Amino acid sequence: CASTPRRENTEAFF.

The gene calls are TRBV24-1 and TRBJ2-7; 11 bases are shared with TRBD2. The CDR3 covers 18 residues. Trimming cost V 2 bases and J 4 bases; bases outside gene matches: 12. CDR1 and CDR2 from the germline V gene are KGHDR and SFDVKD. CDR3 nucleotides: TGTGCCACCAGTGATTCAGGCGGATTAGCGGGAGGGCCGTACGAGCAGTACTTC. Amino acid sequence: CATSDSGGLAGGPYEQYF.

This clonotype was picked up many times. The CDR3 loop is CASSLKKQGTYGYTF. The CDR3 DNA reads TGTGCCAGCAGCCTTAAAAAACAGGGTACCTATGGCTACACCTTC. This chain connects TRBV7-3 to TRBJ1-2, with D maybe TRBD1 (6 bases). V was shortened by 5 bases and J by 4 bases, with 17 bases between the two germline ends. In germline, CDR1 is SGHTA, CDR2 FQGTGA. The CDR3 spans 15 residues.

This clonotype was counted ten times or more. The CDR3 protein is CASSLGQSYEQYF. DNA of the CDR3: TGTGCCAGCAGTCTGGGACAGTCCTACGAGCAGTACTTC. The chain joins TRBV27 to TRBJ2-7; 7 bases map to TRBD1. Germline values: CDR1 MNHEY, CDR2 SMNVEV (reference sequence). The V gene end was trimmed by 5 bases and the J gene end by 1 base; junction bases not matched to a gene: 2. This CDR3 is built from 13 residues.

The CDR3 loop is CASSMWNPNTEAFF. DNA of the CDR3: TGTGCCAGTAGTATGTGGAATCCGAACACTGAAGCTTTCTTT. The chain recombines TRBV19 with TRBJ1-1; D remains unclear. There are 14 residues in the CDR3. The ends were cut back, 3 bases at V and 1 base at J, with 9 bases in the middle. CDR1 LNHDA and CDR2 SQIVND come from the germline V gene (reference sequence). Full variable domain (rest looked up from reference TRBV19 and TRBJ1-1): DGGITQSPKYLFRKEGQNVTLSCEQNLNHDAMYWYRQDPGQGLRLIYYSQIVNDFQKGDIAEGYSVSREKKESFPLTVTSAQKNPTAFYLCASSMWNPNTEAFFGQGTRLTVV.

As concerns this clonotype: The final CDR3 position lacks the conserved phenylalanine or tryptophan, pointing to a likely read error. This chain uses TRBV6-1 with TRBJ1-5; 10 bases are shared with TRBD1. The CDR3 spans 19 residues. Germline V gene lookup returns CDR1 MNHNS and CDR2 SASEGT. V shed 6 bases, J shed 0 bases, and the junction held 14 bases outside the gene matches. CDR3 bases: TGTGCCAGCAGGACCCATCCCGGGACAGGGGCCTCTAGCAATCAGCCCCAGCATATT. Protein product: CASRTHPGTGASSNQPQHI.

This clonotype was detected many times. V gene TRBV5-1 combines with J gene TRBJ2-7; D unclear. Germline loops: CDR1 SGHRS, CDR2 YFSETQ. The germline V and J ends were trimmed by 0 bases and 6 bases, with 7 bases remaining between them. The CDR3 loop spans 12 amino acids. CDR3 residues: CASSLGISEQYF. DNA of the CDR3: TGCGCCAGCAGCTTGGGTATAAGCGAGCAGTACTTC.

This clonotype occurred a few times. The chain combines TRBV7-9 with TRBJ2-6, with unresolved D. CDR3 size: 16 residues. In germline, CDR1 is SEHNR, CDR2 FQNEAQ (reference sequence). Trimming pared 8 bases from V and 0 bases from J, leaving 14 bases between. CDR3 in DNA: TGTGCCAGCGAGGATCTTGGGCCCTCTGGGGCCAACGTCCTGACTTTC. Translating gives CASEDLGPSGANVLTF.

On this clonotype itself: Possible read error: a much larger clone is one base away. The chain carries TRBV5-4 and TRBJ2-5; tentative D call: TRBD2 (6 bases). This CDR3 is built from 17 residues. The V gene's germline CDR1 is SGHNT and CDR2 YYREEE (reference sequence). The CDR3 DNA is TGTGTCAGCAGCTTGGCCCAGAGAGGGGCGGGGAGGGAGACCCAGTACTTC. Encoded protein: CVSSLAQRGAGRETQYF.

V and J are TRBV28 and TRBJ2-7; 8 bases align to TRBD1. The CDR3 length is 14 residues. The trim removed 4 bases at V and 5 bases at J, leaving 7 bases unmatched. Looked up from germline, CDR1 is MDHEN and CDR2 is SYDVKM. The CDR3 region has the DNA TGTGCCAGCAGTTCACAGGGGGTTGAGGACGAGCAGTACTTC. Protein: CASSSQGVEDEQYF.

This clonotype was counted ten times or more. The chain uses TRBV12-3 or TRBV12-4 and TRBJ2-7; 10 bases align to TRBD1. The CDR3 is 14 amino acids. The V gene end was trimmed by 5 bases and the J gene end by 6 bases; junction bases not matched to a gene: 7. The CDR3 loop is CASSRGQGFSEQYF. The DNA for the CDR3 is TGTGCCAGCAGTAGGGGACAGGGGTTTTCCGAGCAGTACTTC.

This sequence joins TRBV6-9 and TRBJ2-1; 9 bases agree with TRBD1. Germline V CDR1 and CDR2: MNHGY, SVAAGI. Trimming at V came to 4 bases and at J to 8 bases, leaving 9 bases not matched to a gene. The CDR3 contains 15 residues. Here the CDR3 reads CASSLTGTGWHEQFF. CDR3 nucleotides: TGTGCCAGCAGTTTAACCGGGACAGGGTGGCATGAGCAGTTCTTC.

The chain employs TRBV14 and TRBJ1-1, with D unresolved. The germline V and J ends were trimmed by 0 bases and 9 bases, with 8 bases remaining between them. The CDR3 covers 12 residues. Per the germline V gene, CDR1 is SGHDN and CDR2 is FVKESK. CDR3 loop: CASSQDWEKAFF. CDR3 sequence (DNA): TGTGCCAGCAGCCAAGATTGGGAGAAAGCTTTCTTT.

This clonotype was observed many times. V usage is TRBV7-9 and J usage is TRBJ2-1; D is unresolved. V dropped 5 bases and J dropped 0 bases, with 14 bases sitting between them. The germline V gene encodes CDR1 SEHNR and CDR2 FQNEAQ (reference sequence). This CDR3 region has 16 residues. CDR3 sequence (DNA): TGTGCCAGCAGCCTCCCAGACTGGAGCTCCTACAATGAGCAGTTCTTC. Protein: CASSLPDWSSYNEQFF.

The V call is TRBV4-1, the J call TRBJ2-5, with 7 bases lining up with TRBD2. The assigned J gene may be wrong: the sequence end matches TRBJ2-1 better. Germline V lookup: CDR1 MGHRA, CDR2 YSYEKL. The CDR3 is made up of 17 amino acids. This CDR3 reads CASSQGLLAETYNEQFF. DNA for the CDR3: TGCGCCAGCAGCCAAGGCCTTCTAGCGGAGACCTACAATGAGCAGTTCTTC.

This clonotype was seen at least ten times. The chain carries TRBV3-1 and TRBJ1-1; D perhaps matches TRBD1 (6 bases). The CDR3 has 14 residues. Per the germline V gene, CDR1 is LGHDT and CDR2 is YNNKEL (reference sequence). The germline V and J ends were trimmed by 5 bases and 1 base, with 11 bases remaining between them. CDR3 nucleotides: TGTGCCAGCAGCTCGGGACATAGGAACACTGAAGCTTTCTTT. This sequence encodes CASSSGHRNTEAFF.

This clonotype came up many times. CDR3 nucleotide sequence: TGTGCCAGCAGTAAGGGACATTTTAGCAATCAGCCCCAGCATTTT. Its protein product is CASSKGHFSNQPQHF. The J gene is TRBJ1-5, the V gene TRBV12-3 or TRBV12-4; TRBD1 is a possible D gene (6 bases). This CDR3 contains 15 residues. V was clipped by 5 bases and J by 0 bases, with 11 bases between them.

This clonotype was seen a few times. This chain links TRBV25-1 with TRBJ2-2; no clear D gene. Trimming shortened V by 2 bases and J by 5 bases, and 9 bases separated the two germline ends. This CDR3 has 14 residues. Germline CDR1 and CDR2: MGHDK and SYGVNS. The CDR3: CASSEPFGTGELFF. The CDR3 DNA follows: TGTGCCAGCAGTGAACCTTTCGGAACCGGGGAGCTGTTTTTT.

This clonotype has ten or more counts. This chain joins TRBV7-3 and TRBJ2-1, with D possibly being TRBD2 (6 bases). The CDR3 extends over 15 amino acids. V lost 1 base, J lost 5 bases, and 12 bases lay in between. Germline CDR1 SGHTA, CDR2 FQGTGA. In DNA form, the CDR3 reads TGTGCCAGCAGCTTAATCGGGAGCGCCGACAATGAGCAGTTCTTC. It yields the protein CASSLIGSADNEQFF.

In this sample, this clonotype turned up many times. The chain joins TRBV28 to TRBJ1-5; weak D call: TRBD1 (5 bases). CDR3 size: 14 residues. V dropped 6 bases and J dropped 3 bases, with 12 bases sitting between them. Looked up from germline, CDR1 is MDHEN and CDR2 is SYDVKM. CDR3 residues: CASRPWGDNQPQHF. In DNA, the CDR3 is TGTGCCAGCAGACCCTGGGGGGACAATCAGCCCCAGCATTTT.

This clonotype was detected many times. The V gene is TRBV2, the J gene TRBJ2-5; 10 bases are a match to TRBD2. V was pared by 5 bases and J by 6 bases, with 9 bases of the junction left unmatched. Looked up from germline, CDR1 is SNHLY and CDR2 is FYNNEI. This CDR3 has 15 amino acids. The CDR3 DNA reads TGTGCCAGCAGTCCGCTCCCAGCGGGAGGGAAGACCCAGTACTTC. Translating it yields CASSPLPAGGKTQYF. The full variable domain, in which reference TRBV2 and TRBJ2-5 provide the parts outside the CDR3, is EPEVTQTPSHQVTQMGQEVILRCVPISNHLYFYWYRQILGQKVEFLVSFYNNEISEKSEIFDDQFSVERPDGSNFTLKIRSTKLEDSAMYFCASSPLPAGGKTQYFGPGTRLLVL.